This TCR beta chain derives from a study of blood T cells in healthy people across ages. The people who gave samples were healthy Caucasians from Russia, aged roughly 6 to 100. The V gene's germline CDR1 is SGHVS and CDR2 FQNEAQ. V lost 2 bases to trimming and J lost 3 bases, with 13 bases between them. CDR3 length equals 15 residues. Alongside a J-beta primer mix, a sample-barcoded 5' primer served in a second PCR lasting about 7 to 12 cycles. TCRdb called the 5' RACE reads again in MiXCR, with one record for every CDR3 protein. The repertoire holds hundreds of thousands of distinct CDR3 sequences, with around 50% as singletons.

The sequence came from a middle-aged man in good health. The material sequenced was blood. The chain carries TRBV7-8 and TRBJ2-5; D call uncertain. CDR3 in amino acids: CASSLRQKNEETQYF. The CDR3 nucleotides are TGTGCCAGCAGCTTACGCCAGAAGAACGAAGAGACCCAGTACTTC.